This entry lists 10 T cell receptor beta chains sequenced from one sample in a study of identical twins. TCRdb independently ran MiXCR on the 5' RACE reads; one entry per CDR3 protein. This sample has about 890,000 distinct CDR3 sequences; 12% occur once, and the top ten carry under 2%. These data are also associated with another study on yellow fever vaccine responses in identical twins.

The sequenced sample consisted of PBMCs. Receptors were obtained from a woman aged 18-29 years in good health.

Ten or more counts support this clonotype. This sequence joins TRBV12-3 or TRBV12-4 and TRBJ2-3, with 10 bases aligning to TRBD2. This CDR3 spans 17 amino acids. J gave up 0 bases and V 3 bases, and 6 bases lay outside the gene matches. The CDR3 spells CASSLVLTSGSTDTQYF. The CDR3 DNA reads as TGTGCCAGCAGTTTGGTATTGACTAGCGGGAGCACAGATACGCAGTATTTT.

The rearrangement links TRBV20-1 to TRBJ2-5; perhaps TRBD2 as D (6 bases). The germline V gene encodes CDR1 DFQATT and CDR2 SNEGSKA (reference sequence). The CDR3 sequence is 12 residues long. V lost 6 bases to trimming and J lost 6 bases, with 14 bases between them. CDR3: CSARRGPQTQYF. The DNA of the CDR3 is TGCAGTGCCCGGCGGGGTCCGCAGACCCAGTACTTC.

A few counts support this clonotype. The gene calls are TRBV10-3 and TRBJ2-2; tentative D call: TRBD1 (5 bases). Looked up from germline, CDR1 is ENHRY and CDR2 is SYGVKD. Trimming cost V 1 base and J 0 bases, with 9 bases left between them. This CDR3 is built from 16 residues. This chain's CDR3 is CAISELGPSNTGELFF. In DNA, the CDR3 is TGTGCCATCAGTGAGTTGGGGCCCTCGAACACCGGGGAGCTGTTTTTT.

The CDR3 sequence is CSARLLTSGVAYEQYV. The CDR3 DNA sequence: TGCAGTGCTAGACTGCTGACTAGCGGGGTAGCATACGAGCAGTACGTC. The chain carries TRBV20-1 and TRBJ2-7; TRBD2 agrees at 11 bases. Losses at the gene ends were 2 bases for V and 4 bases for J; bases not matched to a gene: 10. The CDR3 spans 16 residues. Germline V gene sequence: CDR1 DFQATT, CDR2 SNEGSKA (reference sequence).

This clonotype was counted only a few times. The CDR3: CASRPPGGLILGEAFF. The CDR3 region has the DNA TGTGCCAGCAGACCCCCGGGGGGCCTCATCCTCGGTGAAGCTTTCTTT. The chain carries TRBV2 and TRBJ1-1, with a weak D call TRBD1 (6 bases). In germline, CDR1 is SNHLY, CDR2 FYNNEI. The CDR3 sequence is 16 residues long. V lost 6 bases, J lost 7 bases, and 24 bases lay in between.

This clonotype appeared a few times. CDR3 amino acids: CASRTTGGYEQYF. The CDR3 coding sequence is TGTGCCAGCCGAACAACGGGGGGCTACGAGCAGTACTTC. The V gene is TRBV12-3 or TRBV12-4, the J gene TRBJ2-7; 7 bases match TRBD2. The CDR3 consists of 13 residues. V shed 8 bases, J shed 3 bases, and the junction held 7 bases outside the gene matches.

The J gene is TRBJ2-5, the V gene TRBV6-1; a weak D match, TRBD1 (5 bases). The CDR3 loop spans 14 amino acids. Germline V gene data show CDR1 as MNHNS and CDR2 as SASEGT. V dropped 2 bases and J dropped 6 bases, with 13 bases sitting between them. CDR3 protein: CASSEFRARKTQYF. In nucleotides, the CDR3 is TGTGCCAGCAGTGAATTCAGGGCGAGAAAGACCCAGTACTTC.

V gene TRBV10-3 combines with J gene TRBJ2-7; 9 nucleotides align to TRBD2. V lost 4 bases to trimming and J lost 7 bases; unmatched junction nucleotides: 8. Germline V CDR1 and CDR2: ENHRY, SYGVKD. The CDR3 covers 14 residues. The CDR3 DNA sequence: TGTGCCATCAGTGGGTTAGCGGGAGTTGAGGAGCAGTACTTC. It codes for CAISGLAGVEEQYF.

CDR3 bases: TGTGCCAGCATCGGGGAATGGGAGGCCCAAGAGACCCAGTACTTC. Encoded protein: CASIGEWEAQETQYF. The chain employs TRBV18 and TRBJ2-5, with D possibly TRBD2 on 6 matching bases. CDR1 is KGHSH, CDR2 LQKENI, per germline. The length of the CDR3 is 15 residues. Trimming cost V 8 bases and J 1 base, with 17 bases left between them.

In this sample, this clonotype turned up many times. The rearrangement uses TRBV3-1 and TRBJ2-5; D is possibly TRBD2 (6 bases). CDR3 length equals 15 residues. CDR1 is LGHDT, CDR2 YNNKEL, per germline (reference sequence). V was pared by 1 base and J by 3 bases, with 12 bases between. The CDR3 sequence is CASSQVIGSKETQYF. CDR3 sequence (DNA): TGTGCCAGCAGCCAAGTCATCGGGAGTAAAGAGACCCAGTACTTC.